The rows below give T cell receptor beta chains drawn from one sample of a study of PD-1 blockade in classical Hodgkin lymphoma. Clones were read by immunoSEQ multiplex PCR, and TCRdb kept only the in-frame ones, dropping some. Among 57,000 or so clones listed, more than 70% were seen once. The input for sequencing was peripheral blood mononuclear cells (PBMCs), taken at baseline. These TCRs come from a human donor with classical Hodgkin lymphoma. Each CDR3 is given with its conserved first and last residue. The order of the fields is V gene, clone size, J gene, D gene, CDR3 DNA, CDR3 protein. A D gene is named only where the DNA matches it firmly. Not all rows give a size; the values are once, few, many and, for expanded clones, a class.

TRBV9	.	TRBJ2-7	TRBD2	TGTGCCAGCAGCTCCCTAGCGGGGGTAAACGAGCAGTACTTC	CASSSLAGVNEQYF
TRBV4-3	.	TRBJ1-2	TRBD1	TGCGCCAGCAGCCAAGTTTCAGGGGGCTATGGCTACACCTTC	CASSQVSGGYGYTF
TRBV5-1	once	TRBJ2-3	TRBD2	TGCGCCAGCAGCTACATACTGACTAGCGGGGTGTCTAGCACAGATACGCAGTATTTT	CASSYILTSGVSSTDTQYF
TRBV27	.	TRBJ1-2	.	TGTGCCAGCAGTTTACGGCAGGGCTCGGACGGCTACACCTTC	CASSLRQGSDGYTF
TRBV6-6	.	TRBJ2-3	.	TGTGCCAGCAGCCGTACAGATACGCAGTATTTT	CASSRTDTQYF
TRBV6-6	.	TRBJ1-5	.	TGTGCCAGCAGTTACTCTAGCTATCAGCCCCAGCATTTT	CASSYSSYQPQHF
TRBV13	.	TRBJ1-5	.	TGTGCCAGCAGCCCCCGAGGGGAGAGGCAGCCCCAGCATTTT	CASSPRGERQPQHF
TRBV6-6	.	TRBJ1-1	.	TGTGCCAGCAGGGGTCGCTACACTGAAGCTTTCTTT	CASRGRYTEAFF
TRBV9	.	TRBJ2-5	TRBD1	TGTGCCAGCAGCGATCAAACCGGGACAGGGGTTCAAGAGACCCAGTACTTC	CASSDQTGTGVQETQYF
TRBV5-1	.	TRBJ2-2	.	TGCGCCAGCAGCTTAACGGGGGCGAACACCGGGGAGCTGTTTTTT	CASSLTGANTGELFF
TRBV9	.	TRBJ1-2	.	TGTGCCAGCAGCGGACACAGGGTTGGCTACACCTTC	CASSGHRVGYTF
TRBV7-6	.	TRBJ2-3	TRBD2	TGTGCCAGCAGCTTCCCCCCACAGGGACTAGCGGGGGGGGGAAGCACAGATACGCAGTATTTT	CASSFPPQGLAGGGSTDTQYF
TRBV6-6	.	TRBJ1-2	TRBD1	TGTGCCAGCAGTCAATCTTGGGACAGAAACTATGGCTACACCTTC	CASSQSWDRNYGYTF
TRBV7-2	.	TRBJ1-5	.	TGTGCCAGCAGCTTAGGGATAAATCAGCCCCAGCATTTT	CASSLGINQPQHF
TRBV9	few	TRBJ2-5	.	TGTGCCAGCAGCGTAGGTGGGGAGGGGGCGGAGACCCAGTACTTC	CASSVGGEGAETQYF
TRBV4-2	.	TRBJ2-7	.	TGTGCCAGCAGCAGTAGGGGACTTCAAGGCTACGAGCAGTACTTC	CASSSRGLQGYEQYF
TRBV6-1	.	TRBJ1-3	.	TGTGCCGGCGGGCGAACCTCTGGAAACACCATATATTTT	CAGGRTSGNTIYF
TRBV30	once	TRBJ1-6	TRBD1	TGTGCCTGGGATGGGACAGGGGGGACACCCCTCCACTTT	CAWDGTGGTPLHF
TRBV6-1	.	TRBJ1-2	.	TGTGCCAGCAGTGAAGCGAGGGGCGAAACTAGCTACACCTTC	CASSEARGETSYTF
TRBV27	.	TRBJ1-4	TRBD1	TGTGCCAGCAGCCCCGGGACAGGGTATCCAACTAATGAAAAACTGTTTTTT	CASSPGTGYPTNEKLFF
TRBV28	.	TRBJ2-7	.	TGTGCCAGCAGTTCTGACTCCTACGAGCAGTACTTC	CASSSDSYEQYF
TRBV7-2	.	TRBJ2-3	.	TGTGCCAGCAGCTTAATGGGTACAGATACGCAGTATTTT	CASSLMGTDTQYF
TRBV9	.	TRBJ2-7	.	TGTGCCAGCAGCGTAGCAGGGTCCTACGAGCAGTACTTC	CASSVAGSYEQYF
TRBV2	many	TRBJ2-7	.	TGTGCCAGCAACGCAGGGGTCTACGAGCAGTACTTC	CASNAGVYEQYF
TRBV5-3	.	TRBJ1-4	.	TGTGCCAGAAGCCCCAGCCGACAGCACCTTAATGAAAAACTGTTTTTT	CARSPSRQHLNEKLFF
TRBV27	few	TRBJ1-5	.	TGTGCCAGCAGTAGCGGGACGGTTCAGCCCCAGCATTTT	CASSSGTVQPQHF
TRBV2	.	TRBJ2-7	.	TGTGCCAGCAGTGAAGAGGGTTTCTACGAGCAGTACTTC	CASSEEGFYEQYF
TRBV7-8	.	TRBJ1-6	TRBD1	TGTGCCAGCAGAGCTTGGACAGGGGACTTTGCGTCCTATAATTCACCCCTCCACTTT	CASRAWTGDFASYNSPLHF
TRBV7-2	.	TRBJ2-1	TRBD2	TGTGCCAGCAGCCCGCGGGGGGGCTCCTACAATGAGCAGTTCTTC	CASSPRGGSYNEQFF
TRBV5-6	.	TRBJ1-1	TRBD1	TGTGCCAGCAGCCCTTGGACAGGGCCAGGGCCTGAAGCTTTCTTT	CASSPWTGPGPEAFF
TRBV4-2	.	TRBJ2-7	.	TGTGCCAGCAGCCAAGATAACAGGGGGGGGATCGAGCAGTACTTC	CASSQDNRGGIEQYF
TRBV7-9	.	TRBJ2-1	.	TGTGCCAGCAGCTTAGTCAAGGGTAGGGACAATGAGCAGTTCTTC	CASSLVKGRDNEQFF
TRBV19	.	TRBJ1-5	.	TGTGCCAGTAGCTCCTCGACAGGAGCCCGACAGCCCCAGCATTTT	CASSSSTGARQPQHF
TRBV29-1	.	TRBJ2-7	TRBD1	TGCAGCGTTCGACAGGGGTATTACGAGCAGTACTTC	CSVRQGYYEQYF
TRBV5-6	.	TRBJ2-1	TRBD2	TGTGCCAGCAGCTTGGTTAGCGGGGGGCCCCATGAGCAGTTCTTC	CASSLVSGGPHEQFF
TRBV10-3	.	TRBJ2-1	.	TGTGCCACCGACAGGGGGGTAGCGGGGGGCGATTACAATGAGCAGTTCTTC	CATDRGVAGGDYNEQFF
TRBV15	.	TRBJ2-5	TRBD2	TGTGCCACCAGCAGAGATCCTGTGGTAGCGGGGAACAGAGAGACCCAGTACTTC	CATSRDPVVAGNRETQYF
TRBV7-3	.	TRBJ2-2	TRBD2	TGTGCCAGCAGTCAGACTAGCGGGGGGCATAACACCGGGGAGCTGTTTTTT	CASSQTSGGHNTGELFF
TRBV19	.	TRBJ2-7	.	TGTGCCAGTAGTACCACCCCCTCTGGTGTTAACTACGAGCAGTACTTC	CASSTTPSGVNYEQYF
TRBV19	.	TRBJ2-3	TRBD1	TGTGCCAGTAGCAGGGACAGGCCAAGCACAGATACGCAGTATTTT	CASSRDRPSTDTQYF
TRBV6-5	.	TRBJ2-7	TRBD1	TGTGCCAGCAGCCCTGGCGTTATTACAGGGGGCGAGCAGTACTTC	CASSPGVITGGEQYF
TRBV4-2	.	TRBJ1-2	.	TGTGCCAGCAGCCAAGAAGCCCGTCAGGGCTATGGCTACACCTTC	CASSQEARQGYGYTF
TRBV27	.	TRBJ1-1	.	TGTGCCAGCAGTTTACAGGGGAACACTGAAGCTTTCTTT	CASSLQGNTEAFF
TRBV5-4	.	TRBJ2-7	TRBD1	TGTGCCAGCGGGACAGGGGGCAACGAGCAGTACTTC	CASGTGGNEQYF
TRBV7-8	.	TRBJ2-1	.	TGTGCCAGCAGCTTAGTGGTGGGGGCCAATGAGCAGTTCTTC	CASSLVVGANEQFF
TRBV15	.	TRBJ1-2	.	TGTGCCACCAGCAGGGGTAACAGGGACTATGGCTACACCTTC	CATSRGNRDYGYTF
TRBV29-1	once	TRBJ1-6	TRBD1	TGCAGCGCTCGGACAGGCTCCCGCCATGATTCACCCCTCCACTTT	CSARTGSRHDSPLHF
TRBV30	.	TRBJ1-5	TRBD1	TGTGCCTGGAATGACAGGGGTGATCAGCCCCAGCATTTT	CAWNDRGDQPQHF
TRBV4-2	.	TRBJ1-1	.	TGTGCCAGCAGCACGCGGCTGGATCGGGATACTGAAGCTTTCTTT	CASSTRLDRDTEAFF
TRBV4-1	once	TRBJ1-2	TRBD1	TGCGCCAGCAGCCAAGAGTCCGGGGGGACAGGGGCCTATGGCTACACCTTC	CASSQESGGTGAYGYTF
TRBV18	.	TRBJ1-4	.	TGTGCCAGCTCACCACTGTGGGGGGAAAATGAAAAACTGTTTTTT	CASSPLWGENEKLFF
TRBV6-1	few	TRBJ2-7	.	TGTGCCAGCATGCAGGACTCCTACGAGCAGTACTTC	CASMQDSYEQYF
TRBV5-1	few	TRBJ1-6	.	TGCGCCAGCAACCTGACCCTCCACTTT	CASNLTLHF
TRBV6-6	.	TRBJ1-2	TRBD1	TGTGCCAGCAGTTTCACATACAGGGGAGACTATGGCTACACCTTC	CASSFTYRGDYGYTF
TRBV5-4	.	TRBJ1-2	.	TGTGCCAGCAGCTCCTTCCGGGCAGTCACAACCCAGGAGGACTATGGCTACACCTTC	CASSSFRAVTTQEDYGYTF